The present T cell receptor (beta chain) was sequenced within a study of spatial heterogeneity in lung cancer. In this sample, this clonotype is medium-sized (0.01 to 0.1%). Time point: sample taken at primary tumor resection. There were 70 to 80 donors, all of them untreated patients with early-stage non-small cell lung cancer. Whole RNA, which was extracted from tumor, nontumor lung tissue or frozen PBMC, was sequenced without any cell sorting. Each CDR3 protein gets one entry after TCRdb re-called the 5' RACE reads with MiXCR. The sample gives 2,000 to 2,500 distinct CDR3 sequences, around 7.8% of which show up once; 11% is in the top ten. Sequencing was performed on normal lung tissue next to the tumor, taken at surgery. This receptor was obtained from a female donor with early-stage non-small cell lung cancer.

DNA of the CDR3: TGCAGTGCTAGAACAACAGGGAGTGGCACTGAAGCTTTCTTT. It specifies CSARTTGSGTEAFF. The V and J genes are TRBV20-1 and TRBJ1-1, with D possibly being TRBD1 (6 bases). V lost 2 bases to trimming and J lost 4 bases, with 14 bases between them. From germline, CDR1 is DFQATT and CDR2 SNEGSKA (reference sequence). This CDR3 contains 14 residues.